Shown below are 12 T cell receptor beta chains from a single sample sequenced in a study of Ad26.COV2.S vaccination and SARS-CoV-2 variants. Method: immunoSEQ multiplex PCR; TCRdb's copy keeps in-frame clones and lacks some. The table shows over 400,000 clones, with 92% occurring only once. As for treatment: around 19 received Ad26.COV2.S at low or high dose, single or two shots; 5 received placebo; per-sample allocation not given. Samples came from day 63 after the first vaccine or placebo injection. The sequencing here drew on peripheral blood, taken in a trial of Ad26.COV2.S vaccine versus placebo. These receptors were taken from a person aged 18-60 years who received the Ad26.COV2.S COVID-19 vaccine or a placebo.

The chain couples TRBV4-1 to TRBJ2-3; D is ambiguous. V was clipped by 1 base and J by 2 bases, with 7 bases between them. There are 14 residues in the CDR3. Per the germline V gene, CDR1 is MGHRA and CDR2 is YSYEKL. The CDR3 DNA follows: TGCGCCAGCAGCCAAGTTCTTCCCACAGATACGCAGTATTTT. The encoded protein is CASSQVLPTDTQYF.

The V call is TRBV28, the J call TRBJ1-1; D uncertain. The CDR3 loop spans 13 amino acids. Germline lookup yields CDR1 MDHEN and CDR2 SYDVKM. V shed 4 bases and J shed 1 base, with 7 bases lying between them. CDR3 sequence reads: CASSSLGNTEAFF. The CDR3 DNA reads as TGTGCCAGCAGTTCCTTGGGGAACACTGAAGCTTTCTTT. Full variable domain (missing parts from reference TRBV28 and TRBJ1-1): DVKVTQSSRYLVKRTGEKVFLECVQDMDHENMFWYRQDPGLGLRLIYFSYDVKMKEKGDIPEGYSVSREKKERFSLILESASTNQTSMYLCASSSLGNTEAFFGQGTRLTVV.

The V call is TRBV5-6, the J call TRBJ1-1; 7 positions agree with TRBD1. There are 14 residues in the CDR3. Germline V CDR1 and CDR2: SGHDT, YYEEEE. With 4 bases clipped from V and 4 bases from J, the junction kept 7 bases outside the gene matches. CDR3 sequence (DNA): TGTGCCAGCAGCAACCAGGGGGGAGGCACTGAAGCTTTCTTT. Encoded protein: CASSNQGGGTEAFF.

The V gene is TRBV2, the J gene TRBJ2-2, with 7 bases lining up with TRBD1. V lost 5 bases and J lost 3; bases outside the gene matches: 3. The CDR3 is made up of 14 amino acids. The germline V gene has CDR1 SNHLY and CDR2 FYNNEI. For the CDR3, the DNA is TGTGCCAGCAGTTCGGGACAGTACACCGGGGAGCTGTTTTTT. Protein sequence: CASSSGQYTGELFF.

V gene TRBV7-2 combines with J gene TRBJ2-7, with TRBD1 matching over 9 bases. V was pared by 1 base and J by 3 bases, with 4 bases of the junction left unmatched. CDR3 length: 15 amino acids. Germline CDR1 is SGHTA and CDR2 is FQGNSA. Written as DNA, the CDR3 is TGTGCCAGCAGCTTAGATTGGGACAGGGTCTACGAGCAGTACTTC. It is translated as CASSLDWDRVYEQYF. Drawing the rest from reference TRBV7-2 and TRBJ2-7, the complete variable domain is GAGVSQSPSNKVTEKGKDVELRCDPISGHTALYWYRQSLGQGLEFLIYFQGNSAPDKSGLPSDRFSAERTGGSVSTLTIQRTQQEDSAVYLCASSLDWDRVYEQYFGPGTRLTVT.

Of note for this clone: The identical CDR3 is also encoded by other nucleotide sequences in the sample. V is TRBV5-1 and J is TRBJ2-7; 8 nucleotides align to TRBD2. The CDR3 sequence is 14 residues long. Trimming took 2 bases from V and 4 from J; bases not matched to a gene: 5. Germline V gene data show CDR1 as SGHRS and CDR2 as YFSETQ. The CDR3 bases are TGCGCCAGCAGCTTATCGGGGGGGACTTACGAGCAGTACTTC. It is translated as CASSLSGGTYEQYF.

A few counts support this clone. This chain links TRBV7-9 with TRBJ1-1; 7 nucleotides agree with TRBD1. V lost 1 base and J lost 13; bases outside the gene matches: 9. The CDR3 is 13 amino acids. Germline CDR1 reads SEHNR; CDR2 reads FQNEAQ (reference sequence). This chain's CDR3 is CASSLDWDSEIFF. The DNA for the CDR3 is TGTGCCAGCAGCTTAGACTGGGACAGTGAAATTTTCTTT.

The chain couples TRBV30 to TRBJ2-5, with 10 nucleotides matching TRBD1. The V and J ends lost 5 bases and 4 bases, in that order; junction bases with no gene match: 1. Per germline, CDR1 GTSNPN and CDR2 SVGIG (reference sequence). The CDR3 loop spans 12 amino acids. The CDR3 nucleotides read TGTGCCTGGGGACAGGGGGTAGAGACCCAGTACTTC. It translates to CAWGQGVETQYF.

V usage is TRBV5-1 and J usage is TRBJ1-2; tentative D call: TRBD1 (6 bases). V dropped 1 base and J dropped 3 bases, with 10 bases sitting between them. The CDR3 has 14 amino acids. Germline CDR1 SGHRS, CDR2 YFSETQ. The CDR3 is CASSLSGDYYGYTF. The CDR3, as DNA: TGCGCCAGCAGCTTGTCAGGGGATTACTATGGCTACACCTTC.

The chain is built from TRBV5-4 and TRBJ2-5; TRBD1 or TRBD2 may be the D gene (6 bases each). The ends were cut back, 4 bases at V and 1 base at J, with 14 bases in the middle. The CDR3 contains 15 residues. Looked up from germline, CDR1 is SGHNT and CDR2 is YYREEE (reference sequence). The CDR3 bases are TGTGCCAGCAGCGGAGTCCGGGGGCCCCAAGAGACCCAGTACTTC. Translated, it gives CASSGVRGPQETQYF.

The CDR3 DNA reads as TGTGCCAGCAGCTTAGGTAGCAGAACCGAGCAGTTCTTC. It translates to CASSLGSRTEQFF. This sequence joins TRBV7-9 and TRBJ2-1; D remains unclear. The germline V gene encodes CDR1 SEHNR and CDR2 FQNEAQ (reference sequence). The V and J ends lost 1 base and 10 bases respectively, with 11 bases between them. There are 13 residues in the CDR3.

This clone was seen a single time. This chain links TRBV29-1 with TRBJ2-1; a possible D gene is TRBD1 (6 bases). V lost 4 bases, J lost 2 bases, and 6 bases lay in between. Germline values: CDR1 SQVTM, CDR2 ANQGSEA. The CDR3 spans 12 residues. The CDR3 sequence is CSVGQAYNEQFF. As DNA, the CDR3 is TGCAGCGTTGGACAGGCCTACAATGAGCAGTTCTTC.